Below are 21 T cell receptor beta chains sequenced from a single sample in a study of T cell responses to AZD1222 COVID-19 vaccine. Some clones are missing from TCRdb's copy, which holds only in-frame ones; the method was immunoSEQ multiplex PCR. Here the sample spans about 110,000 clones, around 94% being singletons. The source material was peripheral blood, sampled on day 0 of AZD1222 vaccination. These receptors all come from an adult in good health.

In the case of this clone: This sample also contains other DNA sequences that code for the same CDR3. This chain connects TRBV12-3 or TRBV12-4 to TRBJ1-2; TRBD1 matches at 8 bases. J was trimmed by 4 bases and V by 6 bases; bases with no gene match: 1. This CDR3 has 12 amino acids. Here the CDR3 reads CASRTGGYGYTF. CDR3 DNA: TGTGCCAGCAGAACAGGGGGCTATGGCTACACCTTC.

The V and J genes are TRBV24-1 and TRBJ2-7, with 9 nucleotides matching TRBD1. V gave up 4 bases and J gave up 5 bases; unmatched junction bases: 8. The CDR3 sequence is 15 residues long. Per germline, CDR1 KGHDR and CDR2 SFDVKD. Here the CDR3 DNA reads TGTGCCACCAGTGACTCCGGGACAGGGAAGCACGAGCAGTACTTC. It yields the protein CATSDSGTGKHEQYF.

In this sample, this clone turned up once. The chain has TRBV3-1 (or the pseudogene TRBV3-2) and TRBJ1-6; possibly TRBD1 for D (5 bases). The germline CDR1 and CDR2 sequences are LGHDT and YNNKEL (reference sequence). The CDR3 is made up of 11 amino acids. Trimming stripped 8 bases from V and 14 bases from J, with 13 bases between. The CDR3 protein is CASLGVTALHF. The CDR3 DNA follows: TGTGCCAGCTTAGGGGTCACAGCCCTCCACTTT.

The CDR3 sequence: CASSLQGSTSTDTQYF. CDR3 coding DNA: TGTGCCAGCAGCCTACAGGGTTCGACTAGCACAGATACGCAGTATTTT. The genes are TRBV7-2 and TRBJ2-3, with D tentatively TRBD1 (6 bases). The CDR3 extends over 16 amino acids. Germline CDR1 and CDR2: SGHTA and FQGNSA. The V end was cut by 5 bases, the J end by 0 bases, with 15 bases between.

The rearrangement uses TRBV7-2 and TRBJ2-3; 11 bases are shared with TRBD2. CDR3 length: 16 amino acids. V shed 11 bases, J shed 3 bases, and the junction held 13 bases outside the gene matches. CDR1 is SGHTA, CDR2 FQGNSA, per germline. CDR3 loop: CASRVAGGLVTDTQYF. In DNA, the CDR3 is TGTGCCTCGAGGGTAGCGGGGGGGTTAGTTACAGATACGCAGTATTTT.

This chain connects TRBV2 to TRBJ1-2; D remains ambiguous. V was clipped by 6 bases and J by 3 bases, with 11 bases between them. Germline V gene data show CDR1 as SNHLY and CDR2 as FYNNEI. The CDR3 totals 13 residues. In DNA form, the CDR3 reads TGTGCCAGCAGGGTTGGAGTAGACTATGGCTACACCTTC. As protein: CASRVGVDYGYTF.

A single count supports this clone. The chain combines TRBV10-3 with TRBJ2-1, with D unclear. V lost 0 bases to trimming and J lost 4 bases, with 7 bases between them. From germline, CDR1 is ENHRY and CDR2 SYGVKD. The CDR3 is 14 amino acids. The CDR3 DNA reads as TGTGCCATCAGTGAGTCTGAGCGTTACAATGAGCAGTTCTTC. Residues: CAISESERYNEQFF.

The rearrangement uses TRBV2 and TRBJ1-6; 8 positions match TRBD1. The CDR3 loop spans 14 amino acids. The V gene's germline CDR1 is SNHLY and CDR2 FYNNEI. V was clipped by 3 bases and J by 8 bases; unmatched bases: 3. CDR3 DNA: TGTGCCAGCAGTGAGTGGACAGGGTATTCACCCCTCCACTTT. Its protein product is CASSEWTGYSPLHF.

This chain links TRBV5-6 with TRBJ1-5; D unclear. V lost 5 bases and J lost 3, with 15 bases in between. The CDR3 totals 15 residues. CDR1 is SGHDT and CDR2 is YYEEEE in the germline V gene. CDR3 loop: CASSTTLAVNQPQHF. The CDR3 DNA follows: TGTGCCAGCAGTACCACCTTGGCAGTCAATCAGCCCCAGCATTTT.

The chain employs TRBV25-1 and TRBJ2-7; possibly TRBD1 for D (6 bases). CDR3 length: 12 residues. The germline CDR1 and CDR2 sequences are MGHDK and SYGVNS. Trimming took off 4 bases at V and 7 bases at J, with 11 bases between the two ends. CDR3 protein: CASSAATGEQYF. In nucleotides, the CDR3 is TGTGCCAGCAGTGCGGCCACAGGGGAGCAGTACTTC.

This clone was found a few times. V is TRBV6-2 or TRBV6-3 and J is TRBJ1-5, with 8 bases lining up with TRBD1. V trimming: 2 bases; J trimming: 6 bases; junction bases outside the gene matches: 6. Germline V lookup: CDR1 MNHEY, CDR2 SVGEGT. The CDR3 consists of 15 residues. CDR3 protein: CASSYGTGGGQPQHF. CDR3 sequence (DNA): TGTGCCAGCAGTTACGGGACAGGTGGAGGTCAGCCCCAGCATTTT.

This clone was seen a single time. The chain joins TRBV9 to TRBJ2-1; D gene uncertain. V was clipped by 0 bases and J by 7 bases, with 8 bases between them. Germline CDR1 is SGDLS and CDR2 is YYNGEE. The CDR3 contains 13 residues. The CDR3 is CASSVDVLNEQFF. The CDR3 DNA reads TGTGCCAGCAGCGTAGACGTTTTGAATGAGCAGTTCTTC. The full variable domain, rest sourced from reference TRBV9 and TRBJ2-1, is DSGVTQTPKHLITATGQRVTLRCSPRSGDLSVYWYQQSLDQGLQFLIQYYNGEERAKGNILERFSAQQFPDLHSELNLSSLELGDSALYFCASSVDVLNEQFFGPGTRLTVL.

The chain links TRBV11-2 to TRBJ1-1; D gene ambiguous. CDR1 and CDR2 from the germline V gene are SGHAT and FQNNGV. V lost 7 bases and J lost 1, with 4 bases in between. The CDR3 is 11 residues long. CDR3 DNA sequence: TGTGCCAGCAACAGGAACACTGAAGCTTTCTTT. Amino acids: CASNRNTEAFF.

V and J are TRBV19 and TRBJ1-1, with D perhaps matching TRBD1 (5 bases). Germline CDR1 is LNHDA and CDR2 is SQIVND (reference sequence). This CDR3 is built from 14 residues. Trimming shortened V by 7 bases and J by 4 bases, and 16 bases separated the two germline ends. CDR3 region: CASKGNPRFTEAFF. The CDR3 DNA sequence: TGTGCCAGTAAGGGGAACCCGCGATTCACTGAAGCTTTCTTT.

The chain carries TRBV7-9 and TRBJ1-1; D remains ambiguous. Germline CDR1 and CDR2: SEHNR and FQNEAQ (reference sequence). V lost 3 bases and J 1 base, leaving 9 bases between the germline ends. This CDR3 region has 14 residues. The CDR3 region has the DNA TGTGCCAGCAGCTTGATTGCAGGGAACACTGAAGCTTTCTTT. Translating it yields CASSLIAGNTEAFF. The full variable domain, completed using reference TRBV7-9 and TRBJ1-1, is DTGVSQNPRHKITKRGQNVTFRCDPISEHNRLYWYRQTLGQGPEFLTYFQNEAQLEKSRLLSDRFSAERPKGSFSTLEIQRTEQGDSAMYLCASSLIAGNTEAFFGQGTRLTVV.

The V gene is TRBV18, the J gene TRBJ2-5; TRBD2 matches at 13 bases. Germline V CDR1 and CDR2: KGHSH, LQKENI. The CDR3 contains 14 residues. J was trimmed by 5 bases and V by 3 bases; bases with no gene match: 0. The CDR3, as DNA: TGTGCCAGCTCACCGGGACTAGCGGGGGAGACCCAGTACTTC. Its protein product is CASSPGLAGETQYF.

The chain is built from TRBV6-2 or TRBV6-3 and TRBJ1-1; D might be TRBD1 (5 bases). This CDR3 spans 14 amino acids. Per the germline V gene, CDR1 is MNHEY and CDR2 is SVGEGT. The V gene lost 3 bases and the J gene lost 3 bases, with 11 bases spanning the gap. The CDR3 is CASSYGGIDTEAFF. Written as DNA, the CDR3 is TGTGCCAGCAGTTATGGGGGTATCGACACTGAAGCTTTCTTT.

J is TRBJ1-3 and V is TRBV30; perhaps TRBD1 as D (5 bases). Germline lookup yields CDR1 GTSNPN and CDR2 SVGIG (reference sequence). The CDR3 extends over 15 amino acids. CDR3 in amino acids: CGGGSSKGSGNTIYF. CDR3 DNA sequence: TGTGGTGGTGGTTCGAGTAAGGGGTCGGGAAACACCATATATTTT.

This clone was found a few times. This CDR3 is CASSVSRGETQYF. CDR3 DNA: TGTGCCAGTAGTGTCTCACGGGGAGAGACCCAGTACTTC. The V call is TRBV19, the J call TRBJ2-5; TRBD2 might be the D (5 bases). The ends were cut back, 5 bases at V and 4 bases at J, with 11 bases in the middle. The CDR3 sequence is 13 residues long. Germline CDR1 LNHDA, CDR2 SQIVND (reference sequence). Looking up the rest from reference TRBV19 and TRBJ2-5 gives the full variable domain: DGGITQSPKYLFRKEGQNVTLSCEQNLNHDAMYWYRQDPGQGLRLIYYSQIVNDFQKGDIAEGYSVSREKKESFPLTVTSAQKNPTAFYLCASSVSRGETQYFGPGTRLLVL.

This chain uses TRBV24-1 with TRBJ2-1; the match to TRBD2 covers 10 bases. V shed 6 bases, J shed 4 bases, and the junction held 2 bases outside the gene matches. Germline CDR1 and CDR2: KGHDR and SFDVKD. The CDR3 length is 14 residues. Here the CDR3 reads CATSTSGVYNEQFF. CDR3 in DNA: TGTGCCACCAGTACTAGCGGGGTATACAATGAGCAGTTCTTC.

This rearrangement joins TRBV12-3 or TRBV12-4 to TRBJ1-1; possible D gene TRBD1, 6 bases. V dropped 5 bases and J dropped 7 bases, with 14 bases sitting between them. The CDR3 loop spans 13 amino acids. As DNA, the CDR3 is TGTGCCAGCAGTCCTATCCCACAGGGTGAAGCTTTCTTT. Translated: CASSPIPQGEAFF.